What follows are 25 T cell receptor beta chains derived from one specimen sequenced in a study of shared clonotypes between healthy human individuals. Clones were read by immunoSEQ multiplex PCR, and TCRdb kept only the in-frame ones, dropping some. The sample records more than 900,000 clones, approximately 80% being singletons. Sequenced sample: memory CD4+ T cells from PBMCs. Noted subset: CD45RA-negative fraction. The receptors stem from a man aged 18 to 30 in good health. Some clones in this sample may be carry-over from other donors' samples.

The chain recombines TRBV7-3 with TRBJ2-1; no clear D gene. Between the trimmed V and J ends, which lost 5 bases and 2 bases, there was a span of 7 bases. CDR3 length: 13 amino acids. Per the germline V gene, CDR1 is SGHTA and CDR2 is FQGTGA. The CDR3 DNA sequence: TGTGCCAGCAGCCGTGGGGCCTACAATGAGCAGTTCTTC. Protein: CASSRGAYNEQFF.

In this sample, this clone turned up a few times. CDR3 protein: CASSFSNQPQHF. The CDR3 coding sequence is TGTGCCAGCAGCTTTAGCAATCAGCCCCAGCATTTT. The V call is TRBV7-9, the J call TRBJ1-5, with D unclear. Per germline, CDR1 SEHNR and CDR2 FQNEAQ (reference sequence). The CDR3 extends over 12 amino acids. The ends were cut back, 3 bases at V and 0 bases at J, with 0 bases in the middle.

The chain links TRBV5-1 to TRBJ1-4, with TRBD1 matching 7 bases. CDR1 is SGHRS, CDR2 YFSETQ, per germline. The CDR3 is 14 residues long. The V segment lost 3 bases and the J segment 8 bases; nucleotides outside the gene matches: 7. This chain's CDR3 is CASSSPGTDEKLFF. The CDR3 nucleotides read TGCGCCAGCAGCTCACCTGGGACAGACGAAAAACTGTTTTTT.

The chain couples TRBV30 to TRBJ2-7; no clear D. V was clipped by 2 bases and J by 0 bases, with 5 bases between them. Germline CDR1 GTSNPN, CDR2 SVGIG (reference sequence). The CDR3 totals 12 residues. The CDR3 loop reads CAWSPASYEQYF. The DNA of the CDR3 is TGTGCCTGGAGTCCAGCCTCCTACGAGCAGTACTTC.

The chain carries TRBV28 and TRBJ2-1, with TRBD1 as a possible D gene (5 bases). The CDR3 is 17 residues long. Germline CDR1 is MDHEN and CDR2 is SYDVKM. Trimming pared 7 bases from V and 6 bases from J, leaving 25 bases between. The CDR3 DNA sequence: TGTGCCAGCAACCAGTTACGGGCAGGGCGTTTCGGCAATGAGCAGTTCTTC. Translation: CASNQLRAGRFGNEQFF.

This sequence joins TRBV9 and TRBJ2-1; D unresolved. V lost 4 bases to trimming and J lost 9 bases, with 17 bases between them. There are 14 residues in the CDR3. Germline CDR1 SGDLS, CDR2 YYNGEE. CDR3 in DNA: TGTGCCAGCAGCCCTACCCTAGATGTTGGTGAGCAGTTCTTC. Translation: CASSPTLDVGEQFF.

The CDR3 reads CASSRGLAGGLSQETQYF. CDR3 in DNA: TGTGCCAGCAGCCGGGGACTAGCGGGAGGGCTGAGCCAAGAGACCCAGTACTTC. The V gene is TRBV7-9, the J gene TRBJ2-5; the match to TRBD2 covers 16 bases. The CDR3 totals 18 residues. The germline CDR1 and CDR2 sequences are SEHNR and FQNEAQ (reference sequence). Trimming took 5 bases from V and 1 from J; bases not matched to a gene: 7.

This chain uses TRBV5-5 with TRBJ1-2; 8 bases are a match to TRBD1. This CDR3 contains 14 residues. V lost 4 bases to trimming and J lost 4 bases; unmatched junction nucleotides: 6. Germline loops: CDR1 SGHKS, CDR2 YYEKEE (reference sequence). CDR3 region: CASSQTGEGYGYTF. CDR3 DNA: TGTGCCAGCAGCCAGACAGGGGAAGGCTATGGCTACACCTTC.

The V gene is TRBV5-1, the J gene TRBJ1-2; a weak D match, TRBD1 (6 bases). Looked up from germline, CDR1 is SGHRS and CDR2 is YFSETQ. V shed 0 bases and J shed 4 bases, with 13 bases lying between them. The CDR3 spans 15 residues. CDR3 nucleotide sequence: TGCGCCAGCAGCTTGGAGGCAGGGGTGGGCTATGGCTACACCTTC. Translated, it gives CASSLEAGVGYGYTF.

The chain has TRBV19 and TRBJ1-5; the D gene is possibly TRBD1 (6 bases). Germline loops: CDR1 LNHDA, CDR2 SQIVND (reference sequence). The CDR3 loop spans 13 amino acids. The V end lost 2 bases, the J end lost 6 bases, and 8 bases lay between the germline ends. The CDR3 DNA reads as TGTGCCAGTAGTATAATAGGGGGTCAGCCCCAGCATTTT. Protein sequence: CASSIIGGQPQHF. The variable domain in full, completed from reference TRBV19 and TRBJ1-5, reads DGGITQSPKYLFRKEGQNVTLSCEQNLNHDAMYWYRQDPGQGLRLIYYSQIVNDFQKGDIAEGYSVSREKKESFPLTVTSAQKNPTAFYLCASSIIGGQPQHFGDGTRLSIL.

V usage is TRBV28 and J usage is TRBJ2-1, with D tentatively TRBD2 (6 bases). This CDR3 spans 15 amino acids. The V and J ends lost 6 bases and 6 bases respectively, with 18 bases between them. Germline V gives CDR1 MDHEN, CDR2 SYDVKM. CDR3 protein: CASSLRGFIINEQFF. The CDR3 coding sequence is TGTGCCAGCAGCCTCCGGGGGTTCATAATCAATGAGCAGTTCTTC.

Concerning this clone: Distinct nucleotide sequences in the sample also encode this CDR3. V usage is TRBV5-1 and J usage is TRBJ1-1; 7 nucleotides agree with TRBD1. The CDR3 totals 14 residues. Germline lookup yields CDR1 SGHRS and CDR2 YFSETQ. J was trimmed by 2 bases and V by 4 bases; bases with no gene match: 5. As DNA, the CDR3 is TGCGCCAGCAGCAGAGGGACAGCTAACACTGAAGCTTTCTTT. This codes for CASSRGTANTEAFF.

In nucleotides, the CDR3 is TGTGCCAGCAGTCAACGAGACCCAATACAGGGGAACGAGCAGTACTTC. Amino acid sequence: CASSQRDPIQGNEQYF. This chain links TRBV27 with TRBJ2-7; TRBD1 matches at 7 bases. The CDR3 consists of 16 residues. Losses at the gene ends were 5 bases for V and 5 bases for J; bases not matched to a gene: 15. Germline V gene lookup returns CDR1 MNHEY and CDR2 SMNVEV (reference sequence).

This chain joins TRBV9 and TRBJ1-1; D not certain. Trimming took 2 bases from V and 5 from J, leaving 10 bases between them. Germline CDR1 is SGDLS and CDR2 is YYNGEE. CDR3 length: 13 residues. The CDR3, as DNA: TGTGCCAGCAGCGTGGACCAAGGTACTGAAGCTTTCTTT. Amino acid sequence: CASSVDQGTEAFF.

V and J are TRBV6-5 and TRBJ2-2; no definite D call. Trimming shortened V by 2 bases and J by 4 bases, and 14 bases separated the two germline ends. This CDR3 region has 16 residues. In germline, CDR1 is MNHEY, CDR2 SVGAGI. The CDR3 bases are TGTGCCAGCAGTTACCGGGCCCTTACCCTCACCGGGGAGCTGTTTTTT. It is translated as CASSYRALTLTGELFF.

The rearrangement uses TRBV5-5 and TRBJ1-2; tentatively, D is TRBD1 (6 bases). The CDR3 sequence is 15 residues long. Germline V CDR1 and CDR2: SGHKS, YYEKEE (reference sequence). V lost 2 bases and J 0 bases, leaving 11 bases between the germline ends. This chain's CDR3 is CASSFRGRANYGYTF. CDR3 nucleotides: TGTGCCAGCAGCTTCAGGGGCCGGGCTAACTATGGCTACACCTTC.

Written as DNA, the CDR3 is TGTGCCAGCAGCCGAGGGACTAGCGGGAGGGGGGGTATAGACATTCAGTACTTC. It encodes CASSRGTSGRGGIDIQYF. The chain joins TRBV5-4 to TRBJ2-4, with 16 bases matching TRBD2. Germline V gene data show CDR1 as SGHNT and CDR2 as YYREEE (reference sequence). The J segment lost 8 bases and the V segment lost 4 bases, leaving 12 bases of the junction unmatched. CDR3 length equals 18 residues.

V and J are TRBV28 and TRBJ2-3, with D unclear. The CDR3 is made up of 14 amino acids. Deletions cut 6 bases from V and 1 base from J, with 11 bases between. The germline gives CDR1 MDHEN, CDR2 SYDVKM. CDR3 residues: CASRISAGTDTQYF. CDR3 sequence (DNA): TGTGCCAGCAGAATTTCCGCCGGCACAGATACGCAGTATTTT.

The chain couples TRBV4-2 to TRBJ2-6; D possibly uses TRBD1 or TRBD2 (5 bases each). Germline V gene lookup returns CDR1 LGHNA and CDR2 YNFKEQ. This CDR3 has 16 amino acids. Trimming left V 3 bases short and J 0 bases short, with 9 bases between. CDR3 residues: CASSQGTASGANVLTF. CDR3 DNA: TGTGCCAGCAGCCAGGGGACGGCCTCTGGGGCCAACGTCCTGACTTTC.

The DNA for the CDR3 is TGTGCCAGCAGCCACAGGGGATTCTCCACAGATACGCAGTATTTT. This encodes CASSHRGFSTDTQYF. V gene TRBV7-3 combines with J gene TRBJ2-3, with 7 bases aligning to TRBD1. Germline loops: CDR1 SGHTA, CDR2 FQGTGA. J lost 2 bases, V lost 5 bases, and 7 bases had no gene match. CDR3 length: 15 amino acids.

The J gene is TRBJ1-1, the V gene TRBV2; TRBD1 agrees at 7 bases. The V gene end was trimmed by 4 bases and the J gene end by 4 bases; junction bases not matched to a gene: 6. CDR3 size: 14 residues. CDR1 and CDR2 (germline): SNHLY, FYNNEI. CDR3 sequence: CASSAQTGFTEAFF. In DNA form, the CDR3 reads TGTGCCAGCAGTGCCCAGACAGGGTTCACTGAAGCTTTCTTT.

The CDR3 loop reads CASSGRSGRADNEQFF. The CDR3 nucleotides read TGTGCCAGCAGTGGCCGGAGCGGGAGGGCCGACAATGAGCAGTTCTTC. The chain uses TRBV6-6 and TRBJ2-1; 10 bases are a match to TRBD2. The CDR3 contains 16 residues. V dropped 5 bases and J dropped 5; count of bases not matched to a gene: 9. Germline CDR1 and CDR2: MNHNY and SVGAGI (reference sequence).

The chain has TRBV7-9 and TRBJ1-1, with 9 bases identical to TRBD1. The CDR3 consists of 16 residues. Germline V gene lookup returns CDR1 SEHNR and CDR2 FQNEAQ (reference sequence). The trim removed 0 bases at V and 9 bases at J, leaving 11 bases unmatched. Written as DNA, the CDR3 is TGTGCCAGCAGCTTAGCGGCGGACAGGGGATCGTGGAAAGCTTTCTTT. Translating gives CASSLAADRGSWKAFF.

The chain links TRBV14 to TRBJ1-2; no definite D call. The V and J ends lost 4 bases and 7 bases respectively, with 16 bases between them. The CDR3 runs to 14 residues. In germline, CDR1 is SGHDN, CDR2 FVKESK. The CDR3 protein is CASSPRPGFAGYTF. For the CDR3, the DNA is TGTGCCAGCAGCCCACGTCCGGGTTTTGCTGGCTACACCTTC. Full variable domain (rest looked up from reference TRBV14 and TRBJ1-2): EAGVTQFPSHSVIEKGQTVTLRCDPISGHDNLYWYRRVMGKEIKFLLHFVKESKQDESGMPNNRFLAERTGGTYSTLKVQPAELEDSGVYFCASSPRPGFAGYTFGSGTRLTVV.

This chain joins TRBV18 and TRBJ2-7; TRBD2 is a possible D gene (6 bases). Germline loops: CDR1 KGHSH, CDR2 LQKENI. Trimming removed 2 bases from V and 3 bases from J, with 14 bases in between. The CDR3 is 15 amino acids. The CDR3 here is CASSPDVTSSYEQYF. CDR3 DNA: TGTGCCAGCTCACCAGACGTAACTAGCAGCTACGAGCAGTACTTC.